The 32 T cell receptor beta chains presented below share a single source sample, sequenced in a study of Graves' ophthalmopathy and Graves' hyperthyroidism. Amplification from RNA transcripts yielded the TCR beta CDR3 regions. The workflow started with a first-round RT-PCR run with HTBI primers and then moved on to a second-round multiplex PCR. TCRdb re-analysed the multiplex PCR reads in MiXCR, keeping a single row per CDR3 protein. Among under 800,000 distinct CDR3 sequences listed, roughly 20% were seen once. The source material was peripheral blood. The receptors were gathered from a woman younger than 35 with stable Graves' hyperthyroidism. Some clones in this sample may be carry-over from other donors' samples.

This clonotype showed up just a few times. The J gene is TRBJ1-5, the V gene TRBV10-1; 7 nucleotides align to TRBD1. The length of the CDR3 is 14 residues. V gave up 6 bases and J gave up 7 bases; unmatched junction bases: 9. The germline V gene encodes CDR1 WNHNN and CDR2 SYGVQD (reference sequence). The CDR3 sequence: CASRWGQRLQPQHF. The CDR3 DNA sequence: TGCGCCAGCAGGTGGGGACAGCGTCTGCAGCCCCAGCATTTT.

In this sample, this clonotype turned up many times. This rearrangement joins TRBV6-7 to TRBJ1-1; D is undetermined. TRBV6-7 qualifies as an ORF whose function is uncertain. This CDR3 region has 14 residues. The V end was cut by 0 bases, the J end by 3 bases, with 8 bases between. The CDR3 protein is CASSYSTGDTEAFF. In DNA form, the CDR3 reads TGTGCCAGCAGTTACTCGACTGGGGACACTGAAGCTTTCTTT.

This clonotype appeared many times. The chain has TRBV19 and TRBJ1-1, with 8 nucleotides matching TRBD1. CDR1 and CDR2 from the germline V gene are LNHDA and SQIVND (reference sequence). This CDR3 has 15 amino acids. Germline trimming cut 6 bases from V and 4 bases from J; bases unmatched to any gene: 10. CDR3 in amino acids: CASSPPTGVGTEAFF. The CDR3 nucleotides read TGTGCCAGTAGCCCCCCGACAGGGGTAGGCACTGAAGCTTTCTTT.

The table lists this clonotype with many counts. This chain connects TRBV7-6 to TRBJ2-2; D is unclear. V lost 1 base to trimming and J lost 4 bases, with 7 bases between them. The germline V gene encodes CDR1 SGHVS and CDR2 FNYEAQ. CDR3 size: 14 residues. CDR3 in amino acids: CASSLEGGTGELFF. The CDR3 bases are TGTGCCAGCAGCTTAGAAGGTGGCACCGGGGAGCTGTTTTTT. Full variable domain (rest looked up from reference TRBV7-6 and TRBJ2-2): GAGVSQSPRYKVTKRGQDVALRCDPISGHVSLYWYRQALGQGPEFLTYFNYEAQQDKSGLPNDRFSAERPEGSISTLTIQRTEQRDSAMYRCASSLEGGTGELFFGEGSRLTVL.

Ten or more counts support this clonotype. The V and J genes are TRBV20-1 and TRBJ2-2, with D uncertain. V was shortened by 6 bases and J by 6 bases, with 17 bases between the two germline ends. The length of the CDR3 is 14 residues. Germline CDR1 reads DFQATT; CDR2 reads SNEGSKA (reference sequence). The CDR3 DNA reads TGCAGTGCCGCTCCGGTAGTCTGGGCCGGGGAGCTGTTTTTT. It yields the protein CSAAPVVWAGELFF.

V usage is TRBV20-1 and J usage is TRBJ2-7; D remains unclear. CDR3 size: 14 residues. The germline CDR1 and CDR2 sequences are DFQATT and SNEGSKA (reference sequence). With 4 bases removed from V and 5 bases from J, the gap between germline ends came to 18 bases. The CDR3 bases are TGCAGTGCTATTGGCCCGAGACTTCGTGACGAGCAGTACTTC. Translation gives CSAIGPRLRDEQYF.

The chain couples TRBV6-5 to TRBJ1-5, with D unresolved. Trimming pared 0 bases from V and 7 bases from J, leaving 7 bases between. This CDR3 comprises 13 residues. Germline lookup yields CDR1 MNHEY and CDR2 SVGAGI. The CDR3 DNA follows: TGTGCCAGCAGTTACTCGATCAGGCAGCCCCAGCATTTT. It translates to CASSYSIRQPQHF.

There are many counts of this clonotype. V usage is TRBV6-1 and J usage is TRBJ1-5; no reliable D call. Trimming left V 2 bases short and J 1 base short, with 12 bases between. Germline V gene data show CDR1 as MNHNS and CDR2 as SASEGT. This CDR3 has 16 residues. The CDR3 reads CASSEFLSVSNQPQHF. Written as DNA, the CDR3 is TGTGCCAGCAGTGAATTCTTGTCGGTCAGCAATCAGCCCCAGCATTTT.

This clonotype was detected many times. The V gene is TRBV30, the J gene TRBJ1-3; D gene uncertain. The V gene's germline CDR1 is GTSNPN and CDR2 SVGIG (reference sequence). This CDR3 contains 15 residues. The V end lost 0 bases, the J end lost 1 base, and 10 bases lay between the germline ends. The CDR3 loop is CAWSVSGRSGNTIYF. As DNA, the CDR3 is TGTGCCTGGAGTGTATCGGGGAGGTCTGGAAACACCATATATTTT.

At least ten counts were recorded for this clonotype. The chain combines TRBV7-8 with TRBJ1-5; weak D call: TRBD1 (6 bases). The CDR3 is made up of 16 amino acids. V lost 0 bases to trimming and J lost 6 bases, with 15 bases between them. CDR1 is SGHVS, CDR2 FQNEAQ, per germline. DNA for the CDR3: TGTGCCAGCAGCTTAGCGGGGGCAAGTGGGGGTCAGCCCCAGCATTTT. This gives the protein CASSLAGASGGQPQHF.

This clonotype was counted at least ten times. The chain uses TRBV20-1 and TRBJ2-5; weak D call: TRBD1 (5 bases). The CDR3 totals 13 residues. The V end was cut by 3 bases, the J end by 7 bases, with 15 bases between. Germline V gene lookup returns CDR1 DFQATT and CDR2 SNEGSKA (reference sequence). In DNA, the CDR3 is TGCAGTGCTAGGCCCAGTCCCCAGGGGACCCAGTACTTC. It yields the protein CSARPSPQGTQYF.

The chain couples TRBV5-1 to TRBJ1-1; 8 nucleotides line up with TRBD1. CDR3 length equals 15 residues. The J segment lost 6 bases and the V segment lost 0 bases, leaving 7 bases of the junction unmatched. Germline V CDR1 and CDR2: SGHRS, YFSETQ. In nucleotides, the CDR3 is TGCGCCAGCAGCTTGGCGACGACAGGGGTCTCTGAAGCTTTCTTT. This sequence encodes CASSLATTGVSEAFF.

This sequence joins TRBV4-2 and TRBJ2-7; a weak D match, TRBD2 (5 bases). Per germline, CDR1 LGHNA and CDR2 YNFKEQ. V gave up 4 bases and J gave up 6 bases, with 13 bases separating them. This CDR3 region has 13 residues. The CDR3 nucleotides read TGTGCCAGCAGCCGAGGAGTGGGAGCCGAGCAGTACTTC. Protein product: CASSRGVGAEQYF.

This clonotype occurred once. V and J are TRBV20-1 and TRBJ1-1; D is unresolved. CDR1 and CDR2 from the germline V gene are DFQATT and SNEGSKA (reference sequence). The CDR3 has 15 amino acids. Trimming took 3 bases from V and 2 from J, leaving 16 bases between them. The CDR3 sequence: CSASSHRRRNTEAFF. The CDR3 coding sequence is TGCAGTGCTAGTAGTCACCGTCGTCGTAACACTGAAGCTTTCTTT.

In this sample, this clonotype turned up a few times. The chain couples TRBV27 to TRBJ1-1; a possible D gene is TRBD1 (6 bases). In germline, CDR1 is MNHEY, CDR2 SMNVEV (reference sequence). This CDR3 is built from 15 residues. Between the trimmed V and J ends, which lost 5 bases and 4 bases, there was a span of 17 bases. As DNA, the CDR3 is TGTGCCAGCAGTCCCTTGGACAGCAGCTTCACTGAAGCTTTCTTT. Its translation: CASSPLDSSFTEAFF.

At least ten counts were recorded for this clonotype. The CDR3 region has the DNA TGCAGTGCCCTCCTCGCACAGGGAGGTCAGCCCCAGCATTTT. This codes for CSALLAQGGQPQHF. The rearrangement joins TRBV20-1 to TRBJ1-5; a possible D gene is TRBD1 (6 bases). The CDR3 sequence is 14 residues long. Trimming removed 6 bases from V and 6 bases from J, with 18 bases in between. CDR1 and CDR2 from the germline V gene are DFQATT and SNEGSKA (reference sequence).

This chain connects TRBV7-8 to TRBJ2-7; the match to TRBD2 covers 10 bases. The CDR3 is 15 amino acids. V lost 5 bases and J lost 3; bases outside the gene matches: 7. Germline loops: CDR1 SGHVS, CDR2 FQNEAQ. The CDR3 reads CASSIYASGGYEQYF. CDR3 nucleotide sequence: TGTGCCAGCAGCATTTATGCTAGCGGGGGCTACGAGCAGTACTTC.

This clonotype has a count of ten or more. The rearrangement links TRBV29-1 to TRBJ2-7, with 9 nucleotides matching TRBD1. The CDR3 is made up of 13 amino acids. V dropped 7 bases and J dropped 1; count of bases not matched to a gene: 5. Germline V lookup: CDR1 SQVTM, CDR2 ANQGSEA. The CDR3 loop is CSAGDRASYEQYF. The CDR3 bases are TGCAGCGCTGGGGACAGGGCTTCCTACGAGCAGTACTTC.

This clonotype was seen only a few times. The chain couples TRBV29-1 to TRBJ2-7, with TRBD2 matching over 14 bases. The trim removed 2 bases at V and 6 bases at J, leaving 3 bases unmatched. The CDR3 covers 14 residues. The V gene's germline CDR1 is SQVTM and CDR2 ANQGSEA. CDR3 protein: CSVEFGTSGGEQYF. The CDR3, as DNA: TGCAGCGTTGAATTTGGGACTAGCGGGGGCGAGCAGTACTTC.

In this sample, this clonotype turned up many times. This rearrangement joins TRBV28 to TRBJ2-7; D remains unclear. The germline V and J ends were trimmed by 3 bases and 4 bases, with 16 bases remaining between them. Germline CDR1 and CDR2: MDHEN and SYDVKM. This CDR3 has 15 amino acids. The CDR3 DNA reads as TGTGCCAGCAGTTTTACCTCCATGGGTGCGTACGAGCAGTACTTC. Protein: CASSFTSMGAYEQYF.

This clonotype has a count of ten or more. This chain links TRBV6-1 with TRBJ1-1; D gene uncertain. The CDR3 has 13 amino acids. With 7 bases removed from V and 1 base from J, the gap between germline ends came to 10 bases. CDR1 MNHNS and CDR2 SASEGT come from the germline V gene. CDR3 protein: CASIESRNTEAFF. The CDR3 bases are TGTGCCAGCATTGAGTCAAGGAACACTGAAGCTTTCTTT.

The CDR3 sequence: CASSGRGLTEAFF. The CDR3 DNA reads as TGTGCCAGCAGCGGCAGGGGGCTCACTGAAGCTTTCTTT. The chain joins TRBV6-1 to TRBJ1-1; 8 bases line up with TRBD1. The CDR3 sequence is 13 residues long. With V trimmed by 6 bases and J by 4 bases, 4 bases remained unmatched. The germline V gene encodes CDR1 MNHNS and CDR2 SASEGT.

This clonotype has only a few counts. The CDR3 nucleotides are TGTGCCAGCAGTTTTTACGGAGGTAACACCGGGGAGCTGTTTTTT. Translated, it gives CASSFYGGNTGELFF. The gene calls are TRBV12-3 or TRBV12-4 and TRBJ2-2, with a weak D call TRBD2 (5 bases). The germline V and J ends were trimmed by 3 bases and 2 bases, with 10 bases remaining between them. This CDR3 comprises 15 residues.

The genes are TRBV6-2 or TRBV6-3 and TRBJ1-5; 10 bases line up with TRBD1. J lost 9 bases, V lost 5 bases, and 4 bases had no gene match. The CDR3 extends over 13 amino acids. Germline CDR1 is MNHEY and CDR2 is SVGEGT. CDR3 region: CASSRDRGWPQHF. The DNA for the CDR3 is TGTGCCAGCAGTCGGGACAGGGGTTGGCCCCAGCATTTT.

This clonotype was counted many times. J is TRBJ2-5 and V is TRBV2; TRBD1 matches 10 bases. The CDR3 has 14 amino acids. V shed 6 bases and J 4 bases; nucleotides not matched to a gene: 5. Per the germline V gene, CDR1 is SNHLY and CDR2 is FYNNEI. This chain's CDR3 is CASSLTGGGETQYF. The CDR3 DNA sequence: TGTGCCAGCAGCCTGACAGGGGGCGGAGAGACCCAGTACTTC.

The CDR3 is CASSQGVTIYGYTF. The CDR3 DNA reads TGTGCCAGCAGCCAAGGAGTCACAATCTATGGCTACACCTTC. The J gene is TRBJ1-2, the V gene TRBV3-1; no firm D call. The CDR3 runs 14 residues. Germline CDR1 LGHDT, CDR2 YNNKEL (reference sequence). V lost 1 base and J 4 bases, leaving 10 bases between the germline ends.

The sample holds many counts of this clonotype. V usage is TRBV10-2 and J usage is TRBJ2-7; D ambiguous. V lost 8 bases and J 12 bases, leaving 20 bases between the germline ends. The CDR3 runs to 12 residues. CDR1 is WSHSY and CDR2 is SAAADI in the germline V gene. The CDR3 spells CASLNSSRVPYF. The CDR3 coding sequence is TGCGCCAGCCTCAACTCCTCAAGGGTGCCGTACTTC.

This clonotype has a count of ten or more. The chain has TRBV28 and TRBJ1-6, with a possible D match to TRBD1 (5 bases). V lost 3 bases, J lost 10 bases, and 16 bases lay in between. Germline assignment: CDR1 MDHEN and CDR2 SYDVKM. The CDR3 has 15 amino acids. The CDR3 spells CASSFFGRVDSPLHF. The CDR3 DNA reads as TGTGCCAGCAGTTTTTTCGGCAGGGTCGACTCACCCCTCCACTTT.

This clonotype was counted ten times or more. The CDR3 DNA reads as TGCGCCAGCAGCCAAGTCGACAGAGCCATGGGCAATCAGCCCCAGCATTTT. Its protein is CASSQVDRAMGNQPQHF. The chain links TRBV4-1 to TRBJ1-5, with D possibly being TRBD1 (5 bases). Trimming shortened V by 1 base and J by 2 bases, and 15 bases separated the two germline ends. The germline V gene encodes CDR1 MGHRA and CDR2 YSYEKL. CDR3 size: 17 residues.

This clonotype has a handful of counts. The chain employs TRBV2 and TRBJ2-7, with no clear D. CDR1 and CDR2 (germline): SNHLY, FYNNEI. CDR3 size: 9 residues. Trimming removed 4 bases from V and 6 bases from J, with 1 base in between. The CDR3 DNA is TGTGCCAGCAGTGCCGAGCAGTACTTC. It codes for CASSAEQYF.

The chain is built from TRBV19 and TRBJ1-1; TRBD1 matches 7 bases. The V and J ends lost 6 bases and 2 bases, in that order; junction bases with no gene match: 9. Germline V lookup: CDR1 LNHDA, CDR2 SQIVND (reference sequence). The CDR3 is made up of 15 amino acids. This CDR3 reads CASRITGTANTEAFF. The CDR3 bases are TGTGCCAGTAGGATTACCGGGACAGCAAACACTGAAGCTTTCTTT.

The CDR3 is CSARDLLAWGETQYF. The CDR3, as DNA: TGCAGTGCTAGAGATCTACTAGCGTGGGGGGAGACCCAGTACTTC. The rearrangement joins TRBV20-1 to TRBJ2-5; TRBD2 matches at 7 bases. This CDR3 has 15 amino acids. Germline V gene sequence: CDR1 DFQATT, CDR2 SNEGSKA (reference sequence). Germline trimming cut 0 bases from V and 5 bases from J; bases unmatched to any gene: 9.